These 5 T cell receptor beta chains originate from one sample sequenced in a study of memory CD4+ T cells and cytomegalovirus serostatus. The sort gate was single viable CD3+CD4+CD8-CD45RO+ cells for memory CD4+ T cells. TCRdb's table, derived via immunoSEQ multiplex PCR, lists solely in-frame clones and lacks some. The data show 45,000 to 50,000 clones, around four fifths seen once. Sequencing used memory CD4+ T cells from blood. These receptors all stem from an adult in good health and CMV-seronegative.

The V and J genes are TRBV28 and TRBJ1-1; D is unresolved. CDR1 is MDHEN and CDR2 is SYDVKM in the germline V gene. V lost 4 bases, J lost 1 base, and 7 bases lay in between. The CDR3 extends over 13 amino acids. CDR3 sequence reads: CASSSISNTEAFF. For the CDR3, the DNA is TGTGCCAGCAGTTCAATATCGAACACTGAAGCTTTCTTT.

CDR3 coding DNA: TGCGCCAGCAGCTTGGACGGCCAAGGGTATGGCTACACCTTC. This encodes CASSLDGQGYGYTF. V usage is TRBV5-1 and J usage is TRBJ1-2; D remains unclear. Looked up from germline, CDR1 is SGHRS and CDR2 is YFSETQ. The CDR3 is 14 amino acids. V was clipped by 0 bases and J by 5 bases, with 11 bases between them.

This clone ranks as medium-sized (0.01 to 0.1%). The chain uses TRBV2 and TRBJ1-6, with a tentative D call TRBD1 (6 bases). Germline V gene sequence: CDR1 SNHLY, CDR2 FYNNEI. The V gene lost 8 bases and the J gene lost 6 bases, with 14 bases spanning the gap. The CDR3 has 14 residues. The CDR3 here is CASEWTAGNSPLHF. DNA for the CDR3: TGTGCCAGCGAATGGACAGCTGGTAATTCACCCCTCCACTTT.

The V call is TRBV18, the J call TRBJ2-1; 12 bases line up with TRBD2. Trimming took 3 bases from V and 5 from J; bases not matched to a gene: 8. This CDR3 spans 17 amino acids. Germline loops: CDR1 KGHSH, CDR2 LQKENI. CDR3 sequence: CASSPRTSGIRHNEQFF. The CDR3 DNA follows: TGTGCCAGCTCACCCCGGACTAGCGGGATAAGGCACAATGAGCAGTTCTTC.

The V call is TRBV29-1, the J call TRBJ2-1; possible D gene TRBD2, 6 bases. Germline loops: CDR1 SQVTM, CDR2 ANQGSEA. The ends were cut back, 7 bases at V and 3 bases at J, with 16 bases in the middle. The CDR3 covers 14 residues. This CDR3 is CSADQGGSYNEQFF. CDR3 nucleotides: TGCAGCGCGGACCAGGGAGGCAGCTACAATGAGCAGTTCTTC.